The 16 T cell receptor beta chains presented below share a single source sample, sequenced in a study of radiotherapy plus CTLA-4 blockade in lung cancer. The repertoire was sequenced with immunoSEQ multiplex PCR; TCRdb's copy has only in-frame clones and lacks some. The top ten hold approximately 16% of the sample, which has 50,000 to 60,000 clones, less than 85% seen once. The source material was peripheral blood, sampled from a patient treated with radiotherapy plus ipilimumab. The receptors were gathered from a human donor with non-small cell lung cancer who had a complete response to radiotherapy plus ipilimumab.

V gene TRBV9 combines with J gene TRBJ1-1; TRBD1 might be the D (6 bases). Trimming cost V 0 bases and J 5 bases, with 14 bases left between them. The length of the CDR3 is 15 residues. Germline-derived CDR1 and CDR2 are SGDLS and YYNGEE. CDR3 residues: CASSVDIARGTEAFF. The CDR3 region has the DNA TGTGCCAGCAGCGTAGATATCGCGAGGGGGACTGAAGCTTTCTTT.

This clone appeared once. The J gene is TRBJ1-1, the V gene TRBV2; possible D gene TRBD1, 6 bases. Germline V gene data show CDR1 as SNHLY and CDR2 as FYNNEI. V lost 7 bases and J lost 2, with 11 bases in between. The CDR3 is made up of 13 amino acids. CDR3 sequence (DNA): TGTGCCAGCATCATGGGGACAAACACTGAAGCTTTCTTT. It encodes CASIMGTNTEAFF.

The chain joins TRBV6-1 to TRBJ2-3; TRBD2 agrees at 8 bases. Trimming at V came to 4 bases and at J to 4 bases, leaving 1 base not matched to a gene. Germline CDR1 is MNHNS and CDR2 is SASEGT. This CDR3 is built from 13 residues. CDR3 DNA sequence: TGTGCCAGCAGTGGGCGGGAGGCAGATACGCAGTATTTT. The encoded protein is CASSGREADTQYF.

The chain couples TRBV10-2 to TRBJ2-7, with D possibly TRBD2 on 6 matching bases. The V end lost 3 bases, the J end lost 7 bases, and 16 bases lay between the germline ends. Germline V lookup: CDR1 WSHSY, CDR2 SAAADI. The CDR3 sequence is 14 residues long. The CDR3 is CASSDIGAGREQYF. The CDR3, as DNA: TGCGCCAGCAGTGATATAGGGGCTGGGAGGGAGCAGTACTTC.

This chain uses TRBV30 with TRBJ2-5, with 8 bases matching TRBD1. V was clipped by 5 bases and J by 5 bases; unmatched bases: 10. Germline CDR1 GTSNPN, CDR2 SVGIG (reference sequence). The CDR3 is 14 residues long. The CDR3 DNA sequence: TGTGCCTGGGGCCGGGACAGGCGTTTTGAGACCCAGTACTTC. Its protein product is CAWGRDRRFETQYF.

This clone was detected only once. The rearrangement joins TRBV19 to TRBJ1-1, with D possibly TRBD1 on 5 matching bases. Per germline, CDR1 LNHDA and CDR2 SQIVND (reference sequence). CDR3 length equals 15 residues. With 7 bases removed from V and 0 bases from J, the gap between germline ends came to 15 bases. The CDR3 nucleotides are TGTGCCAGTATCCGGGGGAGCACCATGAACACTGAAGCTTTCTTT. This codes for CASIRGSTMNTEAFF.

The chain combines TRBV10-3 with TRBJ1-2, with a tentative D call TRBD1 (6 bases). Germline assignment: CDR1 ENHRY and CDR2 SYGVKD. The CDR3 loop spans 14 amino acids. V lost 5 bases and J lost 3, with 13 bases in between. CDR3 nucleotide sequence: TGTGCCATCAGTTTAGGGGGTGTAGACTATGGCTACACCTTC. It translates to CAISLGGVDYGYTF.

The V and J genes are TRBV11-3 and TRBJ1-5, with 7 positions matching TRBD1. Per the germline V gene, CDR1 is SGHNT and CDR2 is YENEEA. This CDR3 is built from 13 residues. V was pared by 5 bases and J by 7 bases, with 5 bases of the junction left unmatched. The CDR3: CASSRGPRQPQHF. DNA of the CDR3: TGTGCCAGCAGCAGGGGGCCAAGGCAGCCCCAGCATTTT.

The V and J genes are TRBV4-1 and TRBJ2-2; 8 nucleotides align to TRBD2. The germline CDR1 and CDR2 sequences are MGHRA and YSYEKL. There are 16 residues in the CDR3. After removal of 2 bases from V and 4 bases from J, the junction contained 6 bases not matched to a gene. DNA of the CDR3: TGCGCCAGCAGCCAATCGACGGGGGGGGCCACCGGGGAGCTGTTTTTT. This encodes CASSQSTGGATGELFF.

The rearrangement uses TRBV7-9 and TRBJ2-1; D gene uncertain. This CDR3 region has 14 residues. V lost 7 bases and J lost 3, with 13 bases in between. Germline V gene sequence: CDR1 SEHNR, CDR2 FQNEAQ (reference sequence). The CDR3 DNA reads as TGTGCCAGCACCATTATAAGCCTCTACAATGAGCAGTTCTTC. It codes for CASTIISLYNEQFF.

The V call is TRBV7-6, the J call TRBJ1-4, with TRBD1 as a possible D gene (6 bases). Germline loops: CDR1 SGHVS, CDR2 FNYEAQ. The V end was cut by 2 bases, the J end by 7 bases, with 14 bases between. The CDR3 is made up of 15 amino acids. The chain's CDR3 is CASSLHGQRGEKLFF. In nucleotides, the CDR3 is TGTGCCAGCAGCTTACACGGACAGCGGGGTGAAAAACTGTTTTTT.

The chain joins TRBV15 to TRBJ2-7; unclear D gene. V lost 0 bases to trimming and J lost 2 bases, with 11 bases between them. The CDR3 extends over 15 amino acids. Germline assignment: CDR1 LNHNV and CDR2 YYDKDF (reference sequence). The CDR3 nucleotides are TGTGCCACCAGCAGAGACCCAGGATACACCTACGAGCAGTACGTC. This gives the protein CATSRDPGYTYEQYV.

This clone occurred a few times. V usage is TRBV10-3 and J usage is TRBJ1-4; D may be TRBD1 (5 bases). Germline-derived CDR1 and CDR2 are ENHRY and SYGVKD. V lost 5 bases and J lost 7, with 11 bases in between. CDR3 size: 13 residues. Written as DNA, the CDR3 is TGTGCCATCAGTTCCGGGGGGGTTGAAAAACTGTTTTTT. As protein: CAISSGGVEKLFF.

This clone was seen only once. The CDR3, as DNA: TGTGCCAGCTCTACCTCAGGTCCCAATCAGCCCCAGCATTTT. Translation: CASSTSGPNQPQHF. The chain joins TRBV18 to TRBJ1-5, with no clear D. This CDR3 has 14 residues. Trimming took 6 bases from V and 3 from J, leaving 12 bases between them. CDR1 and CDR2 from the germline V gene are KGHSH and LQKENI.

This clone turned up a few times. The chain joins TRBV5-8 to TRBJ2-7; D might be TRBD2 (6 bases). V was shortened by 6 bases and J by 0 bases, with 19 bases between the two germline ends. This CDR3 has 16 amino acids. The germline gives CDR1 SGHTS, CDR2 YDEGEE. The DNA of the CDR3 is TGTGCCAGCATCCCTGGAGGGTTTCGTCCCTCCTACGAGCAGTACTTC. Protein: CASIPGGFRPSYEQYF.

In its sample, this clone was seen a few times. V usage is TRBV4-1 and J usage is TRBJ2-5; TRBD1 matches 7 bases. J lost 5 bases, V lost 4 bases, and 7 bases had no gene match. Germline lookup yields CDR1 MGHRA and CDR2 YSYEKL. The length of the CDR3 is 14 residues. The CDR3 sequence is CASSPTGLSETQYF. The CDR3 nucleotides are TGCGCCAGCAGCCCGACAGGGCTCTCGGAGACCCAGTACTTC.